The following is a TCR beta chain sequence with its context. This clonotype was counted a few times. Its antigen is still unknown. Within one base of it there is no much larger clone, and no base qualities were kept. This entry is derived from a study of T-cell reconstitution after alpha-beta-depleted transplantation in children (dated by TCRdb to 2016 to 2017). In the study overall: Using TCR repertoire profiling, the study followed T-cell immune reconstitution in a quantitative way in children after TCRalphabeta/CD19-depleted allogeneic hematopoietic cell transplantation. The full study reports these points: About two months after transplant, the apparently early recovery of alphabetaT-cell counts reportedly depended on just several hundred clones that had expanded rapidly and came from non-depleted graft cells. Over the following months the frequencies of hyperexpanded clones went down, and after one year T-cell counts and TCRbeta diversity were mostly credited to newly produced T cells. In some patients, high TCRbeta diversity at day 60 was attributed to recipient T cells and intrathymic progenitors that had survived conditioning.

Library prep was done by PCR. For sequencing, an Illumina HiSeq 2500 was employed. To normalize quantification of the TCRbeta repertoire, the TCR libraries were built with molecular barcoding that relied on unique molecular identifiers. Through fastp at Q25 and MiXCR, TCRdb rebuilt clones from the public reads, retaining in-frame beta chains. Identical CDR3 protein sequences are pooled into one entry, listed with their most common genes and DNA. A total of 440,000 or so distinct CDR3 sequences appear in this sample, approximately 41% of them only once. The ten largest account for approximately 30% of the sample. The sample's treatment or condition label is to be understood as: allogeneic hematopoietic cell transplantation with graft depleted of TCRalphabeta T cells and CD19 B cells. The children who served as transplant recipients had been given grafts of TCRalphabeta/CD19-depleted allogeneic hematopoietic cells.

This receptor was obtained from a girl aged 2 to 10 with aplastic anemia, due to receive a stem cell transplant. The material sequenced was PBMCs, taken before TCRalphabeta/CD19-depleted stem cell transplant.

In nucleotide form, the sequence is TGCAGTGCTAGAGGCGGGCCGGTCCTTGAAGCTTTCTTT. This codes for CSARGGPVLEAFF. The receptor chain draws on TRBV20-1 and TRBJ1-1, with the D gene too uncertain to name. The CDR1 and CDR2 encoded by the germline V gene (reference sequence) are DFQATT and SNEGSKA. The CDR3 goes from the cysteine to the phenylalanine over 13 residues. The read is trimmed to its CDR3 DNA, 39 bases read in frame from base 1. V was cut back by 1 base and J by 7 bases, leaving a gap of 13 bases between them.